This T cell receptor beta chain was captured in a study of cytomegalovirus exposure and HLA in healthy donors. Findings and limits, study-wide: Serostatus for CMV was the only available immune exposure information.

Comment on this clone: Its antigen is currently unknown.

Deletions cut 6 bases from V and 0 bases from J, with 12 bases between. Germline V CDR1 and CDR2: MDHEN, SYDVKM. The CDR3 is made up of 15 amino acids. The primer mix had 60 Vbeta and 13 Jbeta primers. Libraries were prepared by immunoSEQ multiplex PCR; TCRdb keeps only in-frame clonotypes and omits some of them. Altogether around 250,000 clones are present, around 80% being singletons, with the ten largest covering almost 8%. The gene calls are TRBV28 and TRBJ1-5, with unresolved D. This receptor was identified in an older woman in good health and CMV-seropositive. The sample was PBMCs. CDR3 in amino acids: CASREDLYSNQPQHF. The CDR3 DNA sequence: TGTGCCAGCAGGGAGGATCTTTATAGCAATCAGCCCCAGCATTTT.